This T cell receptor (beta chain) was retrieved from a study of T-cell memory formation after mild COVID-19. Via MiXCR, TCRdb re-called the 5' RACE reads, giving one row per CDR3 protein. The sample lists 300,000 to 400,000 distinct CDR3 sequences; roughly an eighth were seen once. The table lists this clonotype with a few counts. What it binds is unknown. This CDR3 comprises 14 residues. After removal of 5 bases from V and 5 bases from J, the junction contained 5 bases not matched to a gene. CDR1 and CDR2 (germline): SGHDT, YYEEEE. The study, taken as a whole, reports: The SARS-CoV-2 specificity of second-wave clones reaching peak at day 37 remained unverified. Clones that contracted from day 15 to 85 were balanced CD4/CD8, while later expanders leaned CD4+.

The genes are TRBV5-6 and TRBJ1-5; TRBD1 agrees at 9 bases. The clonotype originates from a man between 18 and 35 years old who had mild COVID-19 (a few samples of this study predate the infection). Cell type and time point are not known. Source material: PBMCs or a T cell subset sorted from them (not recorded which). DNA of the CDR3: TGTGCCAGCAGGAGGACAGGGGAAGATCAGCCCCAGCATTTT. Its translation: CASRRTGEDQPQHF.